The clone carrying this TCR beta chain was counted a few times. Its antigen is not identified. The sample comes from a study of identical twins. No donor was unhealthy or non-Caucasian. Study-level findings and limits: Invariant MAIT and iNKT cells could partly confound zero-insertion analyses. Clonotypes of the beta chain that were abundant in cord blood carried fewer insertions (memory repertoires showed none).

TCRdb independently ran MiXCR on the 5' RACE reads; one entry per CDR3 protein. There are 250,000 to 350,000 distinct CDR3 sequences in the sample; about 8.9% occur only once, and over 2% lies in the top ten. The CDR3 has 15 amino acids. With V trimmed by 3 bases and J by 4 bases, 7 bases remained unmatched. In germline, CDR1 is DFQATT, CDR2 SNEGSKA (reference sequence). In addition, the sample was reused for a study of yellow fever vaccine responses in identical twins. Per that study: Reportedly, twins' vaccine T cell responses looked partly convergent and partly personalized.

Material for sequencing was memory (CD45RO+) T cells sorted from blood. The V and J genes are TRBV20-1 and TRBJ2-3, with TRBD2 matching 10 bases. The sequence was obtained from a woman aged 18-29 years in good health. The CDR3 nucleotides read TGCAGTGCTAGCTTAGCGGGAGGTACGGCAGATACGCAGTATTTT. It codes for CSASLAGGTADTQYF.